A selection of T cell receptor beta chains follows, all from one sample in a study of blood T cells in healthy people across ages. TCRdb ran MiXCR on the 5' RACE reads and lists one entry per CDR3 protein. The sample contains around 780,000 distinct CDR3 sequences, 20% to 30% of which appear only once. These same records also appear under a second study, on T cells of mothers and their children.

Material for sequencing was blood. These receptors originate from a boy under 18 in good health. CDR3s include the opening cysteine and the closing phenylalanine or tryptophan. D genes are given only for firm matches. For some rows the clone size is stated as once, few or many, or as a class when expanded; others skip it.

d_gene	j_gene	v_gene	abundance	CDR3aa	CDR3nt
.	TRBJ2-1	TRBV7-3	.	CASSLTGGRMNEQFF	TGTGCCAGCAGCTTAACCGGGGGGCGCATGAATGAGCAGTTCTTC
.	TRBJ2-5	TRBV3-1	.	CASSVTKGGPQETQYF	TGTGCCAGCAGCGTAACCAAGGGGGGCCCCCAAGAGACCCAGTACTTC
.	TRBJ2-5	TRBV12-3/TRBV12-4	few	CASSLGGRGQETQYF	TGTGCCAGCAGTTTAGGGGGAAGGGGCCAAGAGACCCAGTACTTC
.	TRBJ2-3	TRBV3-1	.	CASSGGLADTQYF	TGTGCCAGCAGCGGGGGGCTAGCAGATACGCAGTATTTT
.	TRBJ1-4	TRBV5-1	few	CASSLMDGQNEKLFF	TGCGCCAGCAGCTTGATGGACGGTCAAAATGAAAAACTGTTTTTT
TRBD1	TRBJ2-4	TRBV5-1	.	CASSLGPRQGPKNIQYF	TGCGCCAGCAGCTTGGGTCCCCGACAGGGACCCAAAAACATTCAGTACTTC
TRBD1	TRBJ2-5	TRBV10-3	.	CAISAGTAQETQYF	TGTGCCATCAGTGCCGGGACAGCACAAGAGACCCAGTACTTC
.	TRBJ1-5	TRBV7-2	.	CASSLTGRHNQPQHF	TGTGCCAGCAGTCTTACAGGCAGGCACAATCAGCCCCAGCATTTT
.	TRBJ1-2	TRBV29-1	.	CSVGGPEANYGYTF	TGCAGCGTGGGGGGCCCGGAAGCTAACTATGGCTACACCTTC
.	TRBJ1-1	TRBV29-1	.	CSVKWGGNTEAFF	TGCAGCGTAAAGTGGGGGGGGAACACTGAAGCTTTCTTT
TRBD1	TRBJ1-4	TRBV6-5	few	CASSYSPDRAGEKLFF	TGTGCCAGCAGTTACTCCCCGGACAGGGCAGGAGAAAAACTGTTTTTT
.	TRBJ2-5	TRBV5-1	few	CASGEGEETQYF	TGCGCCAGCGGTGAAGGGGAAGAGACCCAGTACTTC
.	TRBJ2-7	TRBV7-9	few	CASSRGIYEQYF	TGTGCCAGCAGCCGTGGAATCTACGAGCAGTACTTC
TRBD2	TRBJ2-4	TRBV4-1	.	CASSQGAGVAKSIQYF	TGCGCCAGCAGCCAAGGAGCGGGGGTGGCCAAAAGCATTCAGTACTTC
TRBD1	TRBJ1-2	TRBV10-3	few	CAISADRDRGYTF	TGTGCCATCAGTGCGGACAGGGATAGAGGCTACACCTTC
TRBD1	TRBJ1-5	TRBV20-1	once	CSAINRDRGSRGDQPQHF	TGCAGTGCTATTAACCGGGACAGGGGGTCCCGAGGGGATCAGCCCCAGCATTTT
.	TRBJ1-2	TRBV12-3/TRBV12-4	.	CASSPESGVYGYTF	TGTGCCAGCAGCCCTGAGAGTGGAGTCTATGGCTACACCTTC
.	TRBJ1-1	TRBV6-4	few	CASSTTEAFF	TGTGCCAGCAGTACCACTGAAGCTTTCTTT
TRBD1	TRBJ2-5	TRBV6-1	.	CASTPGDRAHQETQYF	TGTGCCAGCACCCCGGGGGACAGGGCCCACCAAGAGACCCAGTACTTC
TRBD1	TRBJ2-5	TRBV6-5	.	CASGQGQIQRETQYF	TGTGCCAGTGGACAGGGTCAAATTCAAAGGGAGACCCAGTACTTC
TRBD1	TRBJ1-1	TRBV6-1	few	CASSEAGRGGDEAFF	TGTGCCAGCAGTGAGGCAGGGAGAGGGGGCGATGAAGCTTTCTTT
TRBD1	TRBJ1-2	TRBV18	few	CASSPPGQGPGYTF	TGTGCCAGCTCACCACCGGGACAGGGCCCTGGCTACACCTTC
TRBD2	TRBJ2-7	TRBV28	.	CASSSGGTSGAYEQYF	TGTGCCAGCAGTTCGGGCGGGACTAGCGGGGCCTACGAGCAGTACTTC
.	TRBJ1-2	TRBV7-9	few	CASSPSGQLYGYTF	TGTGCCAGCAGCCCATCGGGACAACTCTATGGCTACACCTTC
.	TRBJ2-4	TRBV6-2/TRBV6-3	few	CASSSLDYVAKNIQYF	TGTGCCAGCAGTTCCCTAGATTACGTGGCCAAAAACATTCAGTACTTC
.	TRBJ2-5	TRBV10-1	few	CASSDTGRSETQYF	TGCGCCAGCAGTGATACTGGAAGAAGTGAGACCCAGTACTTC
.	TRBJ2-1	TRBV11-2	.	CASSLERLSNEQFF	TGTGCCAGCAGCTTAGAGCGACTCTCCAATGAGCAGTTCTTC
.	TRBJ1-1	TRBV19	.	CASNAGDTNTEAFF	TGTGCCAGTAATGCAGGGGACACCAACACTGAAGCTTTCTTT
.	TRBJ2-1	TRBV10-3	.	CAITEGSGSPNEQFF	TGTGCCATCACCGAGGGAAGCGGTTCTCCCAATGAGCAGTTCTTC
.	TRBJ1-5	TRBV11-2	many	CASSLSSNQPQHF	TGTGCCAGCAGTTTAAGTAGCAATCAGCCCCAGCATTTT
.	TRBJ2-6	TRBV28	many	CASRISGANVLTF	TGTGCCAGCAGGATCTCTGGGGCCAACGTCCTGACTTTC
.	TRBJ1-4	TRBV7-6	few	CASSIGWGNEKLFF	TGTGCCAGCAGCATAGGTTGGGGAAATGAAAAACTGTTTTTT